The 17 T cell receptor beta chains below were found in one sample sequenced in a study of shared clonotypes between healthy human individuals. It was CD45RO-negative cells, positively selected for CCR7, that made up naive CD8 cells, with terminally differentiated effector memory CD45RA+ cells excluded. Sequenced by immunoSEQ multiplex PCR; TCRdb stores in-frame clones only, minus some. The table lists a few million clones, 93% of them singletons, with about 1.6% in the top ten. The source material was naive CD8+ T cells from PBMCs. These receptors were taken from a man aged 18 to 29 in good health. Some clones in this sample may be carry-over from other donors' samples.

The chain recombines TRBV4-1 with TRBJ2-7; 7 nucleotides agree with TRBD1. Trimming removed 4 bases from V and 3 bases from J; junction bases left unmatched: 9. The germline V gene encodes CDR1 MGHRA and CDR2 YSYEKL. The CDR3 runs 15 residues. CDR3 bases: TGCGCCAGCAGCCGTGGGACAGAACTCATCTACGAGCAGTACTTC. This encodes CASSRGTELIYEQYF.

The chain joins TRBV2 to TRBJ2-7; 14 bases line up with TRBD2. Trimming at V came to 6 bases and at J to 0 bases, leaving 4 bases not matched to a gene. Germline-derived CDR1 and CDR2 are SNHLY and FYNNEI. The CDR3 extends over 16 amino acids. Written as DNA, the CDR3 is TGTGCCAGCAGGACTAGCGGGAGGGCCCGCTCCTACGAGCAGTACTTC. Encoded protein: CASRTSGRARSYEQYF.

The J gene is TRBJ1-1, the V gene TRBV27; TRBD1 might be the D (5 bases). Germline CDR1 is MNHEY and CDR2 is SMNVEV (reference sequence). V lost 0 bases to trimming and J lost 0 bases, with 23 bases between them. The CDR3 length is 20 residues. The CDR3 sequence is CASSLSGGWGGMGLNTEAFF. As DNA, the CDR3 is TGTGCCAGCAGTTTATCCGGGGGTTGGGGAGGGATGGGCCTGAACACTGAAGCTTTCTTT.

The chain combines TRBV9 with TRBJ2-5; a weak D match, TRBD1 (6 bases). Trimming took off 3 bases at V and 1 base at J, with 7 bases between the two ends. The CDR3 length is 13 residues. Germline CDR1 SGDLS, CDR2 YYNGEE. This CDR3 reads CASSADSQETQYF. The DNA for the CDR3 is TGTGCCAGCAGCGCGGACAGCCAAGAGACCCAGTACTTC.

About this clone: This same CDR3 is encoded by further DNA sequences in the sample. The chain recombines TRBV5-1 with TRBJ2-7, with TRBD1 matching 7 bases. With V trimmed by 0 bases and J by 2 bases, 2 bases remained unmatched. The CDR3 runs 14 residues. Germline CDR1 SGHRS, CDR2 YFSETQ. CDR3 nucleotide sequence: TGCGCCAGCAGCTTGGCAGGGGGAGCCTACGAGCAGTACTTC. Protein sequence: CASSLAGGAYEQYF.

The DNA for the CDR3 is TGCAGTGCCGAAGACAGGGCCGAGCAGTACTTC. It yields the protein CSAEDRAEQYF. The chain joins TRBV20-1 to TRBJ2-7; 7 bases map to TRBD1. The CDR3 length is 11 residues. The germline CDR1 and CDR2 sequences are DFQATT and SNEGSKA (reference sequence). V trimming: 6 bases; J trimming: 6 bases; junction bases outside the gene matches: 5.

The rearrangement uses TRBV6-5 and TRBJ1-5; the match to TRBD1 covers 9 bases. The CDR3 runs to 13 residues. The V and J ends lost 6 bases and 7 bases, in that order; junction bases with no gene match: 4. Germline CDR1 reads MNHEY; CDR2 reads SVGAGI. Here the CDR3 reads CASSLDRGQPQHF. CDR3 nucleotide sequence: TGTGCCAGCAGCTTGGACAGGGGCCAGCCCCAGCATTTT.

This chain joins TRBV28 and TRBJ2-1, with 8 bases identical to TRBD2. The CDR3 runs to 17 residues. V shed 4 bases and J 8 bases; nucleotides not matched to a gene: 16. Germline V lookup: CDR1 MDHEN, CDR2 SYDVKM. CDR3 amino acids: CASSSSSGTRSFHEQFF. DNA for the CDR3: TGTGCCAGCAGTTCGTCCAGCGGGACTAGAAGCTTCCATGAGCAGTTCTTC.

This clone was seen a few times. The genes are TRBV6-5 and TRBJ2-3; D gene uncertain. Looked up from germline, CDR1 is MNHEY and CDR2 is SVGAGI. Trimming cost V 2 bases and J 11 bases, with 8 bases left between them. This CDR3 is built from 11 residues. CDR3 in amino acids: CASSYGGEQYF. As DNA, the CDR3 is TGTGCCAGCAGTTACGGCGGCGAGCAGTATTTT.

The chain uses TRBV10-2 and TRBJ2-3; D uncertain. V lost 7 bases and J lost 3, with 14 bases in between. The CDR3 runs 14 residues. CDR1 and CDR2 from the germline V gene are WSHSY and SAAADI. CDR3 bases: TGCGCCAGCACCCCCGGTGGTTTGACAGATACGCAGTATTTT. Translation: CASTPGGLTDTQYF.

V is TRBV10-3 and J is TRBJ2-3, with 8 positions matching TRBD2. Germline lookup yields CDR1 ENHRY and CDR2 SYGVKD. The CDR3 has 18 amino acids. Trimming at V came to 0 bases and at J to 1 base, leaving 9 bases not matched to a gene. CDR3 sequence reads: CAISESGRSSGRTDTQYF. The CDR3, as DNA: TGTGCCATCAGTGAGTCGGGCAGGTCTAGCGGGCGCACAGATACGCAGTATTTT.

The V call is TRBV28, the J call TRBJ2-5; D tentatively reads TRBD1 or TRBD2 (5 bases each). Trimming took off 1 base at V and 5 bases at J, with 14 bases between the two ends. Germline CDR1 reads MDHEN; CDR2 reads SYDVKM. The CDR3 contains 15 residues. CDR3 sequence: CASSLYPGPKETQYF. CDR3 nucleotides: TGTGCCAGCAGTTTATATCCGGGACCTAAGGAGACCCAGTACTTC. Full variable domain (remainder filled in from reference TRBV28 and TRBJ2-5): DVKVTQSSRYLVKRTGEKVFLECVQDMDHENMFWYRQDPGLGLRLIYFSYDVKMKEKGDIPEGYSVSREKKERFSLILESASTNQTSMYLCASSLYPGPKETQYFGPGTRLLVL.

As for this clone: The same CDR3 is also encoded by other DNA sequences in this sample. The rearrangement uses TRBV9 and TRBJ2-7; no definite D call. The CDR3 has 14 residues. Germline lookup yields CDR1 SGDLS and CDR2 YYNGEE. Trimming removed 0 bases at V and 2 bases at J, with 9 bases between. CDR3 nucleotide sequence: TGTGCCAGCAGCGTAGGGGGAAGTACCTACGAGCAGTACTTC. Translated: CASSVGGSTYEQYF.

The rearrangement joins TRBV11-2 to TRBJ2-3, with a weak D call TRBD2 (6 bases). CDR1 is SGHAT, CDR2 FQNNGV, per germline. The CDR3 totals 15 residues. The V end was cut by 1 base, the J end by 5 bases, with 13 bases between. The CDR3 region is CASSLVGGPVDTQYF. The DNA of the CDR3 is TGTGCCAGCAGCTTAGTTGGAGGGCCAGTAGATACGCAGTATTTT.

This chain connects TRBV18 to TRBJ1-4; 7 bases line up with TRBD1. The CDR3 consists of 14 residues. Germline values: CDR1 KGHSH, CDR2 LQKENI. Trimming took 5 bases from V and 2 from J; bases not matched to a gene: 2. The CDR3 reads CASSDRATNEKLFF. CDR3 in DNA: TGTGCCAGCTCAGACAGGGCCACTAATGAAAAACTGTTTTTT.

The chain combines TRBV9 with TRBJ2-1; no reliable D call. CDR1 and CDR2 (germline): SGDLS, YYNGEE. This CDR3 comprises 14 residues. V dropped 7 bases and J dropped 6 bases, with 17 bases sitting between them. The CDR3 loop reads CASGPAGYRNEQFF. The CDR3 region has the DNA TGTGCCAGCGGGCCGGCCGGCTATCGCAATGAGCAGTTCTTC.

The chain carries TRBV9 and TRBJ1-2; tentative D call: TRBD1 (5 bases). The CDR3 has 14 amino acids. Germline V CDR1 and CDR2: SGDLS, YYNGEE. V was clipped by 3 bases and J by 4 bases, with 13 bases between them. The CDR3 protein is CASSDGGGPYGYTF. The CDR3 DNA reads TGTGCCAGCAGCGATGGTGGGGGACCCTATGGCTACACCTTC.